The following is a T cell receptor (beta chain) sequence with its context. What it binds is not known. These data originate in a study of PD-L1 blockade in urothelial cancer. Study-wide findings and caveats: Tumor-linked clones in blood grew more by 3 weeks in durable-benefit patients. TCR clonality was measured in pretreatment peripheral blood. Clonality below the median predicted better survival.

Time point: pretreatment peripheral blood. Sequencing was performed with immunoSEQ multiplex PCR; in TCRdb, only in-frame clones are kept and a portion is missing. Here the sample spans some 57,000 clones, 84% being singletons. The specimen comprised PBMCs, sampled around atezolizumab (anti-PD-L1) treatment. The TCR comes from a man aged 50 or older with urothelial cancer.

CDR3: CASSPLPLAGFTYEQYF. The CDR3 nucleotides read TGTGCCAGCTCACCGCTACCACTAGCGGGATTCACCTACGAGCAGTACTTC. The chain has TRBV18 and TRBJ2-7, with 10 bases aligning to TRBD2. Germline-derived CDR1 and CDR2 are KGHSH and LQKENI. V shed 3 bases and J 2 bases; nucleotides not matched to a gene: 10. CDR3 length: 17 amino acids.